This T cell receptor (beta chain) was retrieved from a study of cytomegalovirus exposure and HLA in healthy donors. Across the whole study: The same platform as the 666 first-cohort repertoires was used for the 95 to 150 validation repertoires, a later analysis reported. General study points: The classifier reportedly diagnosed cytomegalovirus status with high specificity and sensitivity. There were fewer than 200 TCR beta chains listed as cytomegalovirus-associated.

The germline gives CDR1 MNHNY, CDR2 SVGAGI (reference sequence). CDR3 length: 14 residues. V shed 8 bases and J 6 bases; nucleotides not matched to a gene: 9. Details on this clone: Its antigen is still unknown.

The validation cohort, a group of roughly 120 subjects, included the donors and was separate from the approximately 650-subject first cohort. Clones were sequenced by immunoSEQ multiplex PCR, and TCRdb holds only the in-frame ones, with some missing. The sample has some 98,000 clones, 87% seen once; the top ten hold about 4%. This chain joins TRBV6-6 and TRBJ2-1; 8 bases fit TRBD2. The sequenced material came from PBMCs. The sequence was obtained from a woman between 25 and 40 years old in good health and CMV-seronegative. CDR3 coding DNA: TGTGCCAGCGGGTCGGGGGGGCCTGGCAATGAGCAGTTCTTC. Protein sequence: CASGSGGPGNEQFF.